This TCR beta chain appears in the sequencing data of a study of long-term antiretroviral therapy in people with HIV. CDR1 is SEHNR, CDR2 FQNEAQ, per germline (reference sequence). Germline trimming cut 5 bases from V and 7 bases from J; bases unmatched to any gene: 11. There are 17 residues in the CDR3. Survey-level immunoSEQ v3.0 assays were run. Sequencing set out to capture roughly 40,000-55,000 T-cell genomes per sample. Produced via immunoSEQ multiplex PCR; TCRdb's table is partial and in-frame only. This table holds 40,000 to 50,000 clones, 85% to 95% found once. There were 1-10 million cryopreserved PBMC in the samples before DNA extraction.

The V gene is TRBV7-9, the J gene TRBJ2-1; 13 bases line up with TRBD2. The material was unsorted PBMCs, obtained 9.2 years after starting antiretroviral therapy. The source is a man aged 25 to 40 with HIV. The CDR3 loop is CASSPTWTSGGPNEQFF. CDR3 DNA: TGTGCCAGCAGCCCTACTTGGACTAGCGGGGGCCCTAATGAGCAGTTCTTC.